Below, 2 T cell receptor beta chains from the same sample are listed, as sequenced in a study of T cells after yellow fever vaccination. TCRdb ran MiXCR on the 5' RACE reads and lists one entry per CDR3 protein. The sample records just over 300,000 distinct CDR3 sequences, less than 4.5% being singletons. This specimen was PBMCs, taken on the day of the yellow fever booster vaccination. Receptors were obtained from a man between 18 and 29 years old who received the YFV17D yellow fever vaccine.

This clonotype has more than one count but fewer than ten. The chain links TRBV7-2 to TRBJ1-3; D gene ambiguous. The CDR3 is made up of 13 amino acids. V was pared by 2 bases and J by 5 bases, with 7 bases between. CDR1 and CDR2 (germline): SGHTA, FQGNSA. CDR3 bases: TGTGCCAGCAGCTTACTGGGGAGAAACACCATATATTTT. Its translation: CASSLLGRNTIYF.

This clonotype was picked up a small number of times. The V call is TRBV5-1, the J call TRBJ1-2, with a weak D call TRBD1 (5 bases). Between the trimmed V and J ends, which lost 1 base and 6 bases, there was a span of 22 bases. Per germline, CDR1 SGHRS and CDR2 YFSETQ. CDR3 size: 17 residues. CDR3 bases: TGCGCCAGCAGCTTGCAAGGGGAACCGAAGTATACCGATGGCTACACCTTC. Translation gives CASSLQGEPKYTDGYTF.